This entry lists 29 T cell receptor beta chains sequenced from one sample in a study of early T cells in non-severe SARS-CoV-2 infection. From the 5' RACE reads, TCRdb called clonotypes with MiXCR, one entry per CDR3 protein. The table lists about 48,000 distinct CDR3 sequences, around 6% of them singletons. Sequenced: whole blood. These receptors came from an adult who was a healthcare worker with PCR-confirmed SARS-CoV-2 infection or an uninfected control (not recorded which).

This clonotype was found many times. J is TRBJ2-7 and V is TRBV19; D uncertain. CDR1 LNHDA and CDR2 SQIVND come from the germline V gene (reference sequence). The CDR3 has 14 residues. V lost 7 bases and J lost 6, with 19 bases in between. This CDR3 is CASKIGPSYREQYF. The CDR3 nucleotides are TGTGCCAGTAAAATCGGGCCTTCATACCGCGAGCAGTACTTC.

In this sample, this clonotype turned up many times. This chain connects TRBV20-1 to TRBJ1-1; TRBD1 might be the D (5 bases). The CDR3 extends over 15 amino acids. V was trimmed by 0 bases and J by 8 bases, leaving 19 bases between them. Germline values: CDR1 DFQATT, CDR2 SNEGSKA (reference sequence). The CDR3 protein is CSAREAGQGLREAFF. Here the CDR3 DNA reads TGCAGTGCTAGAGAGGCAGGGCAGGGACTGCGGGAAGCTTTCTTT.

This clonotype has a count of ten or more. The chain joins TRBV5-1 to TRBJ2-1, with D perhaps matching TRBD1 or TRBD2 (5 bases each). V was shortened by 4 bases and J by 7 bases, with 18 bases between the two germline ends. Germline V gene data show CDR1 as SGHRS and CDR2 as YFSETQ. CDR3 length: 15 residues. This chain's CDR3 is CASSEGTNGANEQFF. Written as DNA, the CDR3 is TGCGCCAGCAGCGAGGGGACCAACGGGGCTAATGAGCAGTTCTTC.

This clonotype has a count of ten or more. In DNA form, the CDR3 reads TGCAGTGCTAGAGCTGGGGTAAATAGCAATCAGCCCCAGCATTTT. This encodes CSARAGVNSNQPQHF. V and J are TRBV20-1 and TRBJ1-5; D is unresolved. Germline assignment: CDR1 DFQATT and CDR2 SNEGSKA (reference sequence). The CDR3 is 15 amino acids. Trimming removed 1 base at V and 0 bases at J, with 10 bases between.

This clonotype was observed a few times. The genes are TRBV5-5 and TRBJ2-5, with D possibly being TRBD2 (5 bases). V was clipped by 2 bases and J by 2 bases, with 13 bases between them. Germline CDR1 is SGHKS and CDR2 is YYEKEE (reference sequence). The CDR3 contains 15 residues. CDR3 bases: TGTGCCAGCAGCTTTCTCCCCACGGGACAAGAGACCCAGTACTTC. Protein: CASSFLPTGQETQYF.

Remarks on this clonotype: This sequence may be a read error, since a much larger clone differs from it by one base. Here the CDR3 omits its conserved ending phenylalanine or tryptophan, so a read error is the likely source. V usage is TRBV6-2 or TRBV6-3 and J usage is TRBJ2-1, with D tentatively TRBD2 (6 bases). CDR1 and CDR2 from the germline V gene are MNHEY and SVGEGT. The length of the CDR3 is 15 residues. V lost 2 bases and J 6 bases, leaving 14 bases between the germline ends. The CDR3 sequence: CASSYHLGGSNEQFL. The CDR3 DNA reads TGTGCCAGCAGTTACCATCTGGGAGGTAGCAATGAGCAGTTCTTA.

This clonotype was seen ten or more times. The chain couples TRBV6-5 to TRBJ2-3, with D possibly matching TRBD1 (6 bases). Deletions cut 5 bases from V and 5 bases from J, with 20 bases between. Germline loops: CDR1 MNHEY, CDR2 SVGAGI. The CDR3 spans 16 residues. The CDR3 sequence: CASSPDIPTGGDTQYF. The CDR3 DNA follows: TGTGCCAGCAGTCCCGATATTCCGACAGGCGGAGATACGCAGTATTTT.

This clonotype was counted ten times or more. The chain links TRBV24-1 to TRBJ2-7; D gene unclear. The ends were cut back, 6 bases at V and 7 bases at J, with 12 bases in the middle. CDR1 KGHDR and CDR2 SFDVKD come from the germline V gene. CDR3 length equals 12 residues. CDR3 sequence reads: CATSPTPGEQYF. CDR3 bases: TGTGCCACCAGTCCCACCCCTGGAGAGCAGTACTTC.

The chain employs TRBV12-3 or TRBV12-4 and TRBJ2-5, with D unclear. Trimming cost V 8 bases and J 5 bases, with 9 bases left between them. The CDR3 totals 11 residues. The CDR3 nucleotides read TGTGCCAGCGGCAATAGGGAGACCCAGTACTTC. Translated: CASGNRETQYF.

This clonotype was counted ten times or more. The chain is built from TRBV5-1 and TRBJ1-5, with TRBD1 matching 7 bases. V lost 4 bases to trimming and J lost 4 bases; unmatched junction nucleotides: 8. In germline, CDR1 is SGHRS, CDR2 YFSETQ. The CDR3 totals 15 residues. CDR3: CASSGAGQPNQPQHF. CDR3 nucleotide sequence: TGCGCCAGCAGCGGGGCGGGACAGCCGAATCAGCCCCAGCATTTT.

This sequence joins TRBV7-9 and TRBJ1-6, with D hard to call. Germline V gene lookup returns CDR1 SEHNR and CDR2 FQNEAQ (reference sequence). Deletions cut 5 bases from V and 8 bases from J, with 7 bases between. This CDR3 has 12 residues. CDR3 protein: CASSNTDSPLHF. DNA of the CDR3: TGTGCCAGCAGCAACACGGATTCACCCCTCCACTTT. Together with reference TRBV7-9 and TRBJ1-6, the CDR3 gives the full variable domain: DTGVSQNPRHKITKRGQNVTFRCDPISEHNRLYWYRQTLGQGPEFLTYFQNEAQLEKSRLLSDRFSAERPKGSFSTLEIQRTEQGDSAMYLCASSNTDSPLHFGNGTRLTVT.

This clonotype came up a few times. J is TRBJ2-7 and V is TRBV2; D gene unclear. V gave up 1 base and J gave up 6 bases, with 13 bases separating them. This CDR3 is built from 14 residues. The V gene's germline CDR1 is SNHLY and CDR2 FYNNEI. DNA for the CDR3: TGTGCCAGCAGTGAAGACCTGACATCCCGCGAGCAGTACTTC. This translates into CASSEDLTSREQYF.

This clonotype was seen repeatedly, ten times or more. The rearrangement links TRBV5-5 to TRBJ1-1; tentative D call: TRBD1 (5 bases). This CDR3 is 14 amino acids long. Trimming took 4 bases from V and 10 from J, leaving 20 bases between them. CDR1 and CDR2 from the germline V gene are SGHKS and YYEKEE (reference sequence). The CDR3 DNA sequence: TGTGCCAGCAGCCGGGGGGTCGCCATCCAGGGAGCTTTCTTT. Its protein product is CASSRGVAIQGAFF. The full variable domain, its missing parts supplied by reference TRBV5-5 and TRBJ1-1, is DAGVTQSPTHLIKTRGQQVTLRCSPISGHKSVSWYQQVLGQGPQFIFQYYEKEERGRGNFPDRFSARQFPNYSSELNVNALLLGDSALYLCASSRGVAIQGAFFGQGTRLTVV.

At least ten counts were recorded for this clonotype. This rearrangement joins TRBV5-4 to TRBJ2-1, with TRBD2 identical over 12 bases. Germline assignment: CDR1 SGHNT and CDR2 YYREEE (reference sequence). The ends lost 3 bases at V and 12 bases at J; junction bases unmatched: 4. The CDR3 spans 13 residues. CDR3 sequence: CASSSLGLAGQFF. The CDR3 DNA reads as TGTGCCAGCAGCTCTTTGGGACTAGCGGGGCAGTTCTTC.

This rearrangement joins TRBV10-3 to TRBJ2-7; no clear D gene. V lost 3 bases to trimming and J lost 2 bases, with 8 bases between them. The length of the CDR3 is 13 residues. Looked up from germline, CDR1 is ENHRY and CDR2 is SYGVKD. The CDR3: CAISDRQAYEQYF. CDR3 nucleotides: TGTGCCATCAGTGACCGCCAAGCCTACGAGCAGTACTTC.

This clonotype was seen repeatedly, ten times or more. The chain combines TRBV5-5 with TRBJ2-1; 9 positions agree with TRBD1. There are 15 residues in the CDR3. Germline V gene data show CDR1 as SGHKS and CDR2 as YYEKEE (reference sequence). V was pared by 1 base and J by 2 bases, with 1 base of the junction left unmatched. The CDR3 nucleotides read TGTGCCAGCAGCTTGAGACAGGGGGCCTACAATGAGCAGTTCTTC. Its translation: CASSLRQGAYNEQFF.

The genes are TRBV13 and TRBJ2-2; 9 nucleotides agree with TRBD2. The ends lost 4 bases at V and 0 bases at J; junction bases unmatched: 6. Germline assignment: CDR1 PRHDT and CDR2 FYEKMQ (reference sequence). The CDR3 runs to 17 residues. In nucleotides, the CDR3 is TGTGCCAGCAGCTACCACGGACTAGCGTCGAACACCGGGGAGCTGTTTTTT. The encoded protein is CASSYHGLASNTGELFF.

This clonotype was counted at least ten times. The rearrangement joins TRBV30 to TRBJ1-2; D is uncertain. CDR3 length equals 13 residues. Trimming removed 4 bases from V and 5 bases from J, with 14 bases in between. Germline V gives CDR1 GTSNPN, CDR2 SVGIG (reference sequence). The DNA for the CDR3 is TGTGCCTGGACCCACAGAAGTCGGTATGGCTACACCTTC. Translation: CAWTHRSRYGYTF.

In this sample, this clonotype turned up many times. This chain links TRBV18 with TRBJ1-3; D unresolved. The CDR3 consists of 16 residues. V was trimmed by 2 bases and J by 0 bases, leaving 11 bases between them. Germline CDR1 is KGHSH and CDR2 is LQKENI. The CDR3 loop reads CASSPGMGNSGNTIYF. CDR3 coding DNA: TGTGCCAGCTCACCAGGGATGGGGAACTCTGGAAACACCATATATTTT.

This clonotype came up many times. The chain links TRBV20-1 to TRBJ1-5; weak D call: TRBD1 (5 bases). The germline V gene encodes CDR1 DFQATT and CDR2 SNEGSKA (reference sequence). V lost 1 base and J 0 bases, leaving 10 bases between the germline ends. The CDR3 contains 15 residues. Here the CDR3 DNA reads TGCAGTGCTAGAGTTGAGGGGTTTAGCAATCAGCCCCAGCATTTT. Translated, it gives CSARVEGFSNQPQHF.

The genes are TRBV4-2 and TRBJ2-7; TRBD1 agrees at 8 bases. Unmatched junction bases numbered 7, after V lost 4 bases and J lost 2 bases. The length of the CDR3 is 15 residues. Germline V lookup: CDR1 LGHNA, CDR2 YNFKEQ. The CDR3 DNA reads as TGTGCCAGCAGCCGAAGTAAGGACAGGGCCTACGAGCAGTACTTC. Its translation is CASSRSKDRAYEQYF.

This clonotype appeared many times. The CDR3 sequence is CASSYMGSPTGELFF. DNA for the CDR3: TGTGCCAGCAGTTATATGGGTAGTCCCACCGGGGAGCTGTTTTTT. This rearrangement joins TRBV6-5 to TRBJ2-2; no reliable D call. This CDR3 has 15 residues. From germline, CDR1 is MNHEY and CDR2 SVGAGI. Trimming pared 3 bases from V and 4 bases from J, leaving 12 bases between.

The table lists this clonotype with many counts. The rearrangement links TRBV6-5 to TRBJ1-6, with D maybe TRBD1 (5 bases). This CDR3 is 18 amino acids long. Germline V gene data show CDR1 as MNHEY and CDR2 as SVGAGI. Deletions cut 2 bases from V and 0 bases from J, with 14 bases between. Here the CDR3 reads CASSYIDGGSSYNSPLHF. Written as DNA, the CDR3 is TGTGCCAGCAGTTACATCGATGGGGGGAGCTCCTATAATTCACCCCTCCACTTT.

The chain carries TRBV7-9 and TRBJ2-7, with D tentatively TRBD1 (5 bases). Germline-derived CDR1 and CDR2 are SEHNR and FQNEAQ (reference sequence). The CDR3 is made up of 15 amino acids. V lost 5 bases, J lost 0 bases, and 14 bases lay in between. CDR3: CASSPRQGSSYEQYF. The CDR3 DNA reads as TGTGCCAGCAGCCCCCGCCAGGGCTCCTCCTACGAGCAGTACTTC.

This clonotype was detected ten times or more. This chain uses TRBV29-1 with TRBJ1-1; D gene uncertain. Germline assignment: CDR1 SQVTM and CDR2 ANQGSEA. The CDR3 totals 13 residues. V was shortened by 6 bases and J by 2 bases, with 13 bases between the two germline ends. The CDR3 DNA reads TGCAGCGTCCAACACTATGAAAACACTGAAGCTTTCTTT. Protein: CSVQHYENTEAFF.

This clonotype appeared many times. J is TRBJ1-6 and V is TRBV14; D gene uncertain. Germline V gene lookup returns CDR1 SGHDN and CDR2 FVKESK. The V end lost 0 bases, the J end lost 5 bases, and 11 bases lay between the germline ends. The CDR3 is made up of 16 amino acids. The CDR3 DNA sequence: TGTGCCAGCAGCCAAGATCTTGCACAGAATAATTCACCCCTCCACTTT. Translation gives CASSQDLAQNNSPLHF.

A remark on this clonotype: Mismatch with germline at one junction end may stem from a read error. The rearrangement uses TRBV7-2 and TRBJ1-6; a possible D gene is TRBD1 (5 bases). This CDR3 region has 15 residues. Germline CDR1 SGHTA, CDR2 FQGNSA. CDR3 in amino acids: CAGSHRPGLGSPLHF. DNA for the CDR3: TGTGCCGGCAGCCACAGGCCGGGGCTCGGTTCACCCCTCCACTTT.

This clonotype was counted many times. V is TRBV7-2 and J is TRBJ2-1, with 11 bases identical to TRBD2. Losses at the gene ends were 7 bases for V and 3 bases for J; bases not matched to a gene: 5. CDR1 and CDR2 from the germline V gene are SGHTA and FQGNSA. This CDR3 has 15 residues. CDR3 amino acids: CASIPGTSGYNEQFF. The CDR3, as DNA: TGTGCCAGCATCCCCGGGACTAGCGGCTACAATGAGCAGTTCTTC. Complete variable domain (other parts from reference TRBV7-2 and TRBJ2-1): GAGVSQSPSNKVTEKGKDVELRCDPISGHTALYWYRQSLGQGLEFLIYFQGNSAPDKSGLPSDRFSAERTGGSVSTLTIQRTQQEDSAVYLCASIPGTSGYNEQFFGPGTRLTVL.

This clonotype was detected a few times. The chain recombines TRBV5-1 with TRBJ1-1; D gene unclear. In germline, CDR1 is SGHRS, CDR2 YFSETQ. Trimming took off 5 bases at V and 3 bases at J, with 20 bases between the two ends. CDR3 length: 16 amino acids. CDR3 amino acids: CASRGIGLPGDTEAFF. The CDR3 DNA reads TGCGCCAGCAGGGGGATCGGGCTCCCTGGGGACACTGAAGCTTTCTTT.